This T cell receptor (beta chain) was captured by sequencing in a study of shared clonotypes between healthy human individuals. General observations from the study: Among donors, sharing of clonotypes was expected to be affected by sequencing depth.

V was pared by 1 base and J by 0 bases, with 13 bases between. CDR3 size: 17 residues. Germline loops: CDR1 SGHTA, CDR2 FQGNSA. Concerning this clone itself: The target antigen is unknown.

Generated by immunoSEQ multiplex PCR, the TCRdb table keeps only in-frame clones and is missing some. The repertoire holds 740,000 or so clones, with 60% to 75% as singletons. The chain is built from TRBV7-2 and TRBJ1-3; no firm D call. Sequencing input: memory CD4+ T cells sorted from blood. The subset: CD45RA-negative fraction. This TCR was recovered from a woman in her thirties in good health. The chain's CDR3 is CASSLEGRQSSGNTIYF. The CDR3 region has the DNA TGTGCCAGCAGCTTAGAGGGCCGGCAGTCCTCTGGAAACACCATATATTTT.